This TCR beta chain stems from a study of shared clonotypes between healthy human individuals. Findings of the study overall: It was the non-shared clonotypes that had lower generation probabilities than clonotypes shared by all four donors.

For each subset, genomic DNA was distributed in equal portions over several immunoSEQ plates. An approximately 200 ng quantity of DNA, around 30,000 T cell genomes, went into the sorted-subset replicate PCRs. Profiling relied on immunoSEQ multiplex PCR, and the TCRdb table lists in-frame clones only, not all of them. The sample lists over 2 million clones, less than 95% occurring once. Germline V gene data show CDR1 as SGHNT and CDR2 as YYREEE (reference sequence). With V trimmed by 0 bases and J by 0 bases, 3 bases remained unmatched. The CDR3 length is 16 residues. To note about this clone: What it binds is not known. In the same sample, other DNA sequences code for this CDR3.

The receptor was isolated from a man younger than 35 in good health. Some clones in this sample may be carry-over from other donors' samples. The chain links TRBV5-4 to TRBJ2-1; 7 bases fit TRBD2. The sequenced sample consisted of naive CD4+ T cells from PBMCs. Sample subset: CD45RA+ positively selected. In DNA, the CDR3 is TGTGCCAGCAGCTTGGGTGCGGGAGCCTCCTACAATGAGCAGTTCTTC. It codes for CASSLGAGASYNEQFF.